The 3 T cell receptor beta chains listed next were all sequenced from one sample in a study of control samples from healthy donors and cancer patients. The assay was immunoSEQ multiplex PCR, and TCRdb's table has in-frame clones only and misses some. This sample yields around 140,000 clones, of which over 85% are seen a single time; roughly 5.5% belongs to the top ten. Sequences were obtained from blood. Every receptor here comes from a man aged 18 to 29 in good health.

The chain recombines TRBV28 with TRBJ1-5; D might be TRBD1 (5 bases). CDR1 and CDR2 (germline): MDHEN, SYDVKM. Trimming left V 4 bases short and J 2 bases short, with 12 bases between. The CDR3 runs to 15 residues. The CDR3 coding sequence is TGTGCCAGCAGTTCCGGGGCCTTTGGCAATCAGCCCCAGCATTTT. Translated, it gives CASSSGAFGNQPQHF.

The V call is TRBV28, the J call TRBJ2-7; 12 bases fit TRBD2. V dropped 6 bases and J dropped 7; count of bases not matched to a gene: 16. Germline CDR1 MDHEN, CDR2 SYDVKM. The CDR3 loop spans 17 amino acids. In DNA form, the CDR3 reads TGTGCCAGCAGCCGCCCTAGCGGGAGGGCGGTATTGTCGGAGCAGTACTTC. This translates into CASSRPSGRAVLSEQYF.

The rearrangement uses TRBV27 and TRBJ2-2, with 15 bases that match TRBD2. In germline, CDR1 is MNHEY, CDR2 SMNVEV (reference sequence). V gave up 2 bases and J gave up 6 bases; unmatched junction bases: 10. The CDR3 is 19 residues long. CDR3 amino acids: CASSLPKNRTSGRAGELFF. The CDR3 bases are TGTGCCAGCAGTTTACCTAAAAACCGGACTAGCGGGAGGGCCGGGGAGCTGTTTTTT.